This TCR beta chain comes out of a study of CXCR3-negative and CXCR3-positive naive CD8 T cells. This CDR3 comprises 14 residues. Germline loops: CDR1 SGHAT, CDR2 FQNNGV. The method, 5' RACE with UMI labels, was used to prepare the TRB cDNA libraries. With the 5' RACE reads reprocessed, TCRdb shows one record per CDR3 protein and no DNA. Its table lists approximately 40,000 distinct CDR3 sequences. Study-wide results and limits: From TRB CDR3 properties, TCR strength was inferred; surface CD5 did not differ between naive subsets. Memory CD8+ cells showed much lower diversity, while both naive subsets displayed comparably high diversity.

About this clonotype: Its specificity is not known.

Specimen: memory CD8+ T cells from blood. This chain uses TRBV11-2 with TRBJ2-7. The receptor comes from a human donor in good health. Some clones in this sample may be carry-over from other donors' samples. CDR3: CASSVTGSSYEQYF.